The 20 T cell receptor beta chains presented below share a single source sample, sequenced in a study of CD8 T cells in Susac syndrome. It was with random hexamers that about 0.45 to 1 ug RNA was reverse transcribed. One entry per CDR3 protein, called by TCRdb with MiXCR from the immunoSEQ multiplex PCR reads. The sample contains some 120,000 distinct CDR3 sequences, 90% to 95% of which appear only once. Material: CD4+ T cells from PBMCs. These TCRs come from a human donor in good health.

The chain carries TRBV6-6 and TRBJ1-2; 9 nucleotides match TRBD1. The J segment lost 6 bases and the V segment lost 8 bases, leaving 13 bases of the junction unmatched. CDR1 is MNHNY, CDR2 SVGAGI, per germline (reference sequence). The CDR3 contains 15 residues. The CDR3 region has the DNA TGTGCCAGCGGGTGGTCGGGACAGGGAGGGCATGGCTACACCTTC. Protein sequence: CASGWSGQGGHGYTF.

The CDR3 DNA is TGTGCCAGCAGTTCTTCTACCGGGGGCCCCACCTTC. Translating it yields CASSSSTGGPTF. The chain combines TRBV6-1 with TRBJ1-2, with D maybe TRBD1 (6 bases). V was clipped by 5 bases and J by 13 bases, with 17 bases between them. The CDR3 extends over 12 amino acids. Per the germline V gene, CDR1 is MNHNS and CDR2 is SASEGT.

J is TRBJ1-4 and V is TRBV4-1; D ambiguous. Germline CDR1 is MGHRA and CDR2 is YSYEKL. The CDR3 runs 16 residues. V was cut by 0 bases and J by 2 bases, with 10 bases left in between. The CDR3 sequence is CASSQDIGQTNEKLFF. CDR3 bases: TGCGCCAGCAGCCAAGATATCGGGCAGACTAATGAAAAACTGTTTTTT.

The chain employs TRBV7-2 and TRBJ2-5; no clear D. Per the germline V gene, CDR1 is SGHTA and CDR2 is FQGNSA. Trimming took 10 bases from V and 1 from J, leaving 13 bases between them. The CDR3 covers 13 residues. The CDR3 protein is CATLIGSQETQYF. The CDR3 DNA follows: TGTGCCACCCTAATAGGCTCCCAAGAGACCCAGTACTTC.

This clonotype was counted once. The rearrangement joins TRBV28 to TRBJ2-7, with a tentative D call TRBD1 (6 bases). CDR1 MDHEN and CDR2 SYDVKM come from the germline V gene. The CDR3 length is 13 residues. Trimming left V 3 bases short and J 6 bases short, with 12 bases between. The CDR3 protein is CASSLTGIVEQYF. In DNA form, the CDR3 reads TGTGCCAGCAGTTTGACAGGTATCGTCGAGCAGTACTTC.

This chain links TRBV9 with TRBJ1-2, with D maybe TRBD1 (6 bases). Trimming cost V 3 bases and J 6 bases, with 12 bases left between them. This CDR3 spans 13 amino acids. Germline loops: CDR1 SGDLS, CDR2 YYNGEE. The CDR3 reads CASSARGRDGYTF. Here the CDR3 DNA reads TGTGCCAGCAGCGCCAGGGGCAGAGATGGCTACACCTTC.

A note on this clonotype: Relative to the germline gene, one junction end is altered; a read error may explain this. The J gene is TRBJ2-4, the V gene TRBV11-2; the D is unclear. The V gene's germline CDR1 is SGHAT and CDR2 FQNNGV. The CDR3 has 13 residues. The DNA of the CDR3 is TGCGCCAGCAGCTTCCAAGCCAAAAACATTCAGTACTTC. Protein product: CASSFQAKNIQYF.

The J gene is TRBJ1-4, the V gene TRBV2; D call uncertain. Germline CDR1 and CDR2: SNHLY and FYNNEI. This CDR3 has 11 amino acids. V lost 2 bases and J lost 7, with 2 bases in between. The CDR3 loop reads CASSELEKLFF. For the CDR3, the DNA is TGTGCCAGCAGTGAACTTGAAAAACTGTTTTTT.

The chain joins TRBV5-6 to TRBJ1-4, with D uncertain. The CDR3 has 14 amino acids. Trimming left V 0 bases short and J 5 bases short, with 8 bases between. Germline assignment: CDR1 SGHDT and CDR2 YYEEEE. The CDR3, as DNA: TGTGCCAGCAGCTTGGCCGCTAACAATGAAAAACTGTTTTTT. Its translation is CASSLAANNEKLFF.

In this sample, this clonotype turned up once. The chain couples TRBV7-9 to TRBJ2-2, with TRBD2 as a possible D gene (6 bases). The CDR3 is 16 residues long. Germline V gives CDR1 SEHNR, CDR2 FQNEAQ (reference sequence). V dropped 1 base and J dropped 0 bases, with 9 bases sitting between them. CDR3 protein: CASSLVSGANTGELFF. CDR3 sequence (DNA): TGTGCCAGCAGCTTAGTTAGCGGCGCGAACACCGGGGAGCTGTTTTTT.

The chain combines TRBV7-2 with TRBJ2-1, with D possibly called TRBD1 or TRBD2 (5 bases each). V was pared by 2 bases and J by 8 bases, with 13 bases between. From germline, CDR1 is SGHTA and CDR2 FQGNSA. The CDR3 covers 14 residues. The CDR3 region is CASSLKGRGDEQFF. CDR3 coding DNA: TGTGCCAGCAGCTTAAAGGGGCGAGGGGATGAGCAGTTCTTC.

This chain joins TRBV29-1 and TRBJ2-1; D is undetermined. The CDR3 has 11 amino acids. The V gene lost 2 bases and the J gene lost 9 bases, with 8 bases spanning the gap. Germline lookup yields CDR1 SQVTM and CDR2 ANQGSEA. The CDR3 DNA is TGCAGCGTTGAATCGGGTAGTGAGCAGTTCTTC. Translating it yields CSVESGSEQFF.

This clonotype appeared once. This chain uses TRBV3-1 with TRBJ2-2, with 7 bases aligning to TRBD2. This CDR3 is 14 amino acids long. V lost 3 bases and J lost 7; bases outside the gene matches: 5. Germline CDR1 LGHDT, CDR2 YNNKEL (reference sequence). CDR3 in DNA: TGTGCCAGCAGCCACACCGGCGGGGGCGGGGAGCTGTTTTTT. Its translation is CASSHTGGGGELFF.

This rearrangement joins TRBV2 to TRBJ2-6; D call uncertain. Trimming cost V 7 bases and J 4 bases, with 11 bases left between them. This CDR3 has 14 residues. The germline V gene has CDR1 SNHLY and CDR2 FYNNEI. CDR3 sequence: CASTSAHGANVLTF. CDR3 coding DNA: TGTGCCAGCACCTCCGCCCACGGGGCCAACGTCCTGACTTTC. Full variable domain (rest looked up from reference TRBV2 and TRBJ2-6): EPEVTQTPSHQVTQMGQEVILRCVPISNHLYFYWYRQILGQKVEFLVSFYNNEISEKSEIFDDQFSVERPDGSNFTLKIRSTKLEDSAMYFCASTSAHGANVLTFGAGSRLTVL.

Here the CDR3 DNA reads TGTGCCAGCAGCTTAGAGCCTTTCTCCGCCTACAATGAGCAGTTCTTC. As protein: CASSLEPFSAYNEQFF. The chain is built from TRBV7-9 and TRBJ2-1; D ambiguous. The CDR3 totals 16 residues. Trimming took off 1 base at V and 2 bases at J, with 12 bases between the two ends. CDR1 and CDR2 from the germline V gene are SEHNR and FQNEAQ (reference sequence).

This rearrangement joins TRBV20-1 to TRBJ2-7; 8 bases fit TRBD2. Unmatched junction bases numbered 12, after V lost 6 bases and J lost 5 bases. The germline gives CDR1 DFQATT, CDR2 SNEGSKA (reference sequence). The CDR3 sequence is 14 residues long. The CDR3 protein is CSAIRSGRSHEQYF. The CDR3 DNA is TGCAGTGCCATCCGCAGCGGGAGAAGCCACGAGCAGTACTTC.

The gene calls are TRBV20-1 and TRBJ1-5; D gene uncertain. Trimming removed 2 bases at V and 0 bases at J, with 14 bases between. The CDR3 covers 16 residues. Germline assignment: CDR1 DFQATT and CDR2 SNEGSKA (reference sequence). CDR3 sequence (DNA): TGCAGTGCTAGATCCCGTGGCCGGGTTAGCAATCAGCCCCAGCATTTT. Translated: CSARSRGRVSNQPQHF.

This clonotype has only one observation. The CDR3 nucleotides are TGCGCCAGCAGCAGGGGGGGGTTGAGAACTAGCGGGTACAATGAGCAGTTCTTC. The encoded protein is CASSRGGLRTSGYNEQFF. The genes are TRBV5-1 and TRBJ2-1, with 9 bases that match TRBD2. CDR1 SGHRS and CDR2 YFSETQ come from the germline V gene. V lost 4 bases and J lost 4; bases outside the gene matches: 15. This CDR3 comprises 18 residues.

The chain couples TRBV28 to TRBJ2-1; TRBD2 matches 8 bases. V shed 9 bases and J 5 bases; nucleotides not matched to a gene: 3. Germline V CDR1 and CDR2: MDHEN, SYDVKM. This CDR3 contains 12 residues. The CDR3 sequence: CASREGNNEQFF. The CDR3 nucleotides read TGTGCCAGTCGGGAGGGGAACAATGAGCAGTTCTTC.

The CDR3 is CASSLALAGSQETQYF. Written as DNA, the CDR3 is TGTGCCAGCAGCTTAGCGCTTGCGGGCTCCCAAGAGACCCAGTACTTC. V gene TRBV7-8 combines with J gene TRBJ2-5; weak D call: TRBD2 (5 bases). V lost 0 bases and J 1 base, leaving 12 bases between the germline ends. The V gene's germline CDR1 is SGHVS and CDR2 FQNEAQ. This CDR3 is 16 amino acids long. Using reference TRBV7-8 and TRBJ2-5 for the parts outside the CDR3, the full variable domain is GAGVSQSPRYKVAKRGQDVALRCDPISGHVSLFWYQQALGQGPEFLTYFQNEAQLDKSGLPSDRFFAERPEGSVSTLKIQRTQQEDSAVYLCASSLALAGSQETQYFGPGTRLLVL.